A single T cell receptor beta chain is shown here with its context. This entry belongs to a study of shared T cell receptors in the human thymus. Germline V gene lookup returns CDR1 SGHNT and CDR2 YYREEE (reference sequence). V lost 1 base and J 2 bases, leaving 10 bases between the germline ends. The CDR3 loop spans 14 amino acids. Libraries were prepared by immunoSEQ multiplex PCR; TCRdb keeps only in-frame clonotypes and omits some of them. The sample carries about 660,000 clones, roughly 86% recorded once. These records were also assigned to another study, of human thymus T cells. This second report adds: The source of the thymus tissue was resections taken during corrective heart surgery.

The V call is TRBV5-4, the J call TRBJ2-7, with D possibly TRBD1 on 5 matching bases. The receptor was derived from a boy under two years old with a congenital heart defect. The sample comprised thymocytes. The chain's CDR3 is CASSLRGYAYEQYF. In DNA form, the CDR3 reads TGTGCCAGCAGCTTGAGGGGCTACGCCTACGAGCAGTACTTC.